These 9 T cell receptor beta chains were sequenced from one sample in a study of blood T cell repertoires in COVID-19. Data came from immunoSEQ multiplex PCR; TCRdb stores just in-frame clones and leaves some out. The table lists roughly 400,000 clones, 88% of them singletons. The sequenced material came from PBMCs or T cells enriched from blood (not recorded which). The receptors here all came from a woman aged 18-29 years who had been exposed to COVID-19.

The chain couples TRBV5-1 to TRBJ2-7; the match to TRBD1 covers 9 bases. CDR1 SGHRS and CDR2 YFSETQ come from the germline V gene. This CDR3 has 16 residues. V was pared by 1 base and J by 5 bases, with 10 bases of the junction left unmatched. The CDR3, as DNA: TGCGCCAGCAGCTTGATGTCCGGACAGGGGTCAAACGAGCAGTACTTC. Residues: CASSLMSGQGSNEQYF.

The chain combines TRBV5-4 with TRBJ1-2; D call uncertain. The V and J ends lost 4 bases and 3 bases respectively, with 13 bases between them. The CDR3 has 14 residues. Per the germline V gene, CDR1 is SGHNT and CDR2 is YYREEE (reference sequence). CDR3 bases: TGTGCCAGCAGCCAAGGGAGTGGGGACTATGGCTACACCTTC. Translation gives CASSQGSGDYGYTF.

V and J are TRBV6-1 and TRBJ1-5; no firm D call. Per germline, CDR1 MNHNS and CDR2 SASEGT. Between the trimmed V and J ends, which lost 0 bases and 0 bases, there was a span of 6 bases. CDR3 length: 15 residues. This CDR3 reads CASSEALSSNQPQHF. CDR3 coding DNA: TGTGCCAGCAGTGAAGCTCTCAGTAGCAATCAGCCCCAGCATTTT.

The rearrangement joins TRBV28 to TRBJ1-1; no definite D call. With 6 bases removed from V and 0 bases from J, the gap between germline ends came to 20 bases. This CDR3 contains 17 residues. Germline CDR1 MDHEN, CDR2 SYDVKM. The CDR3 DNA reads TGTGCCAGCAGCCCCATCAGAGGGAAGCAGGTGAACACTGAAGCTTTCTTT. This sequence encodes CASSPIRGKQVNTEAFF.

The CDR3 sequence: CASSQVGLAYEQYF. The CDR3 coding sequence is TGTGCCAGCAGCCAAGTGGGACTAGCCTACGAGCAGTACTTC. This sequence joins TRBV14 and TRBJ2-7; 8 bases are shared with TRBD2. The CDR3 runs 14 residues. CDR1 is SGHDN and CDR2 is FVKESK in the germline V gene. The trim removed 1 base at V and 2 bases at J, leaving 1 base unmatched.

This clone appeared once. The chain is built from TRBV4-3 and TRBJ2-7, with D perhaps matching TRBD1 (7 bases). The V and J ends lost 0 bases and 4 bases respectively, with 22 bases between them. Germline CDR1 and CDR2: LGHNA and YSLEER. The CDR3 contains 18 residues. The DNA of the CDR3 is TGCGCCAGCAGCCAAGATGGTTCCGGAGGGGGCGCATCATACGAGCAGTACTTC. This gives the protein CASSQDGSGGGASYEQYF.

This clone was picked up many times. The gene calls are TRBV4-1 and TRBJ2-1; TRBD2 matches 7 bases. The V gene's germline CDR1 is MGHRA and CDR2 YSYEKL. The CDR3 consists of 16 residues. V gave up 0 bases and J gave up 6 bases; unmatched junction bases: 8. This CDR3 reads CASSQDEGRGSNEQFF. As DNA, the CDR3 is TGCGCCAGCAGCCAAGACGAGGGGCGCGGGAGCAATGAGCAGTTCTTC.

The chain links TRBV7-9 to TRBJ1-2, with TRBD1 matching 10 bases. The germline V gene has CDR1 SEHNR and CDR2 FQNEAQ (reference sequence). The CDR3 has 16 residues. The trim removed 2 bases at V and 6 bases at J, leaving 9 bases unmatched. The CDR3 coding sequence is TGTGCCAGCAGCTTATTTGGAAGACAGGGGGCAAATGGCTACACCTTC. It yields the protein CASSLFGRQGANGYTF. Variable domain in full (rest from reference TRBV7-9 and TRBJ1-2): DTGVSQNPRHKITKRGQNVTFRCDPISEHNRLYWYRQTLGQGPEFLTYFQNEAQLEKSRLLSDRFSAERPKGSFSTLEIQRTEQGDSAMYLCASSLFGRQGANGYTFGSGTRLTVV.

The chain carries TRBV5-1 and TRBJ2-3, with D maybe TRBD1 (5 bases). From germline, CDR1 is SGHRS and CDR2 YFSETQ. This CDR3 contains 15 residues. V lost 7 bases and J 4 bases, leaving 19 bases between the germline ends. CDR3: CASYPQGVEPDTQYF. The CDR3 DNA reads TGCGCCAGCTATCCACAAGGGGTTGAACCAGATACGCAGTATTTT.